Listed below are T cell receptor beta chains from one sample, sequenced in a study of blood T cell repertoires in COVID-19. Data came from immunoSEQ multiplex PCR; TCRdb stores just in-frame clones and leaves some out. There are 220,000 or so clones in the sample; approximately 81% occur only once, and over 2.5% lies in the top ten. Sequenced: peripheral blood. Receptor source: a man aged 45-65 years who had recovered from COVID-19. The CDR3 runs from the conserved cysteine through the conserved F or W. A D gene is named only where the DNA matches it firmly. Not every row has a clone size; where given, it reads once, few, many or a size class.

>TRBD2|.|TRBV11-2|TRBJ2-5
TGTGCCAGCAGCTTAGGTATTGGGACTAGCGGGAGGGCCGAGGAGACCCAGTACTTC
CASSLGIGTSGRAEETQYF
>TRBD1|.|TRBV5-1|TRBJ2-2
TGCGCCAGCAGCCTTGACAGGGGGCGAGGCACCGGGGAGCTGTTTTTT
CASSLDRGRGTGELFF
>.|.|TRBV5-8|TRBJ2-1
TGTGCCAGCAGCTTTCAGGGGCTGAGGGATGAGCAGTTCTTC
CASSFQGLRDEQFF
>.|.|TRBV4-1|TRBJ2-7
TGCGCCAGCAGCTCCCTGGAGGGGGCGGAGGATGAGCAGTACTTC
CASSSLEGAEDEQYF
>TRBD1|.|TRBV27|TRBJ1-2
TGTGCCAGCAGTTTGTTGGGGACAGGGGTGTCTAACTATGGCTACACCTTC
CASSLLGTGVSNYGYTF
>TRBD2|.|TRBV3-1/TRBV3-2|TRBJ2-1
TGTGCCAGCAGCCAAGTCCAACTAGCGGGGTACAATGAGCAGTTCTTC
CASSQVQLAGYNEQFF
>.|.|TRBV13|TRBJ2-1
TGTGCCAGCAGTGGCGGGAAATTTTCCTACAATGAGCAGTTCTTC
CASSGGKFSYNEQFF
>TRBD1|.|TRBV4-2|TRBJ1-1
TGTGCCAGCAGCCAAGATTTAAGTGACAGGGTCGCTGAAGCTTTCTTT
CASSQDLSDRVAEAFF
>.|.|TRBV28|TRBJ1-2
TGTGCCAGCAGACAGGGCAGGGTTGAATATGGCTACACCTTC
CASRQGRVEYGYTF
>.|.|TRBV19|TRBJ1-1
TGTGCCAGTAATTCGGGAGGATGGAGGAACACTGAAGCTTTCTTT
CASNSGGWRNTEAFF
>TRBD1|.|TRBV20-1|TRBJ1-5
TGCAGTGCTAGTGACAGGGTCGGAAATCAGCCCCAGCATTTT
CSASDRVGNQPQHF
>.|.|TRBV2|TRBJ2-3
TGTGCCAGCAGTGATCAAGCTCTAGGCACAGATACGCAGTATTTT
CASSDQALGTDTQYF
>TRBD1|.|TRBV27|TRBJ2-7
TGTGCCAGCAGTTTTAGGACAGGGATGTGGGAGCAGTACTTC
CASSFRTGMWEQYF
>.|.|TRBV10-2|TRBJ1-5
TGCGCCAGCAGAACGGGAAGCTATAGCAATCAGCCCCAGCATTTT
CASRTGSYSNQPQHF
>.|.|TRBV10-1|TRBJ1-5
TGCGCCCGCGGGGGGCCCATCTATAGCAATCAGCCCCAGCATTTT
CARGGPIYSNQPQHF
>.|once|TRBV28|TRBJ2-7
TGTGCCAGCGGGCAGGCCCCCCACGAGCAGTACTTC
CASGQAPHEQYF
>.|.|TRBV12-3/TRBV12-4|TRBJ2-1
TGTGCCAGCGGAACGGGAGAGGTCTATGAGCAGTTCTTC
CASGTGEVYEQFF
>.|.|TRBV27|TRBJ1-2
TGTGCCAGCAGGCCGCAGAGGAGAGCTAACTATGGCTACACCTTC
CASRPQRRANYGYTF
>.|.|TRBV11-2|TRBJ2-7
TGTGCCAGCAGCATCGGTCTCGGGGACTACGAGCAGTACTTC
CASSIGLGDYEQYF
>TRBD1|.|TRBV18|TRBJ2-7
TGTGCCAGCTCAGCCCGACAGGGACGTACCATCTTCGAGCAGTACTTC
CASSARQGRTIFEQYF
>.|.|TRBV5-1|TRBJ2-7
TGCGCCAGCACCCCGGACAGGGAGGGGTACGAGCAGTACTTC
CASTPDREGYEQYF
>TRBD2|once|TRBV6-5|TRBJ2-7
TGTGCCAGCGTCAGAGCGGGAGATCCTGTCTACGAGCAGTACTTC
CASVRAGDPVYEQYF
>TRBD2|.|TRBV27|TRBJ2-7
TGTGCCAGCAGGAGCGCGGGACTAGCCTACGAGCAGTACTTC
CASRSAGLAYEQYF
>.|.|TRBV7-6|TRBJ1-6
TGTGCCAGCAGCTTAGGAGGACCCGGAGGTTCACCCCTCCACTTT
CASSLGGPGGSPLHF
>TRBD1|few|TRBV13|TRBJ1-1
TGTGCCAGCAGCTCCTACGTACAGGGGGCGCGCACTGAAGCTTTCTTT
CASSSYVQGARTEAFF
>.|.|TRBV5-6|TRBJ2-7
TGTGCCAGCAGCTTGACTGCTGGGACTGCTGGTACCTACGAGCAGTACTTC
CASSLTAGTAGTYEQYF
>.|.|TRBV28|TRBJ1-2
TGTGCCAGCACCCCCAGGGCGTACTATGGCTACACCTTC
CASTPRAYYGYTF
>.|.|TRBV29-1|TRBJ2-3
TGCAGCGCTATACTAGCTCCGCGCACAGATACGCAGTATTTT
CSAILAPRTDTQYF
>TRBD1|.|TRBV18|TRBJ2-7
TGTGCCAGCTCCTCCCAGGGGGCCGAGCAGTACTTC
CASSSQGAEQYF
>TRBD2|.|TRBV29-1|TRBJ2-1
TGCAGCGTTGACCCGATCCAGCGGGAGACTTACAATGAGCAGTTCTTC
CSVDPIQRETYNEQFF
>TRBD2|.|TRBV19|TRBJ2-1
TGTGCCAGTACCCGCACTAGCGGGAGCTTCGATGAGCAGTTCTTC
CASTRTSGSFDEQFF
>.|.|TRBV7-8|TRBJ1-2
TGTGCCAGCAGCTTAGAACGGACAGCAGTCTACACCTTC
CASSLERTAVYTF